The text below deals with one T cell receptor beta chain. Its antigen remains undetermined. No base quality information exists; no much larger clone differs at one position. The library was built by means of the immunoSEQ multiplex PCR assay. As stored in TCRdb, this immuneACCESS dataset retains in-frame rearrangements with V and J assigned. A fraction of the clones does not appear; measured against another copy, unresolved V genes explain less than half of the discrepancy, and the remainder lacks a known reason. This sample comprises some 140,000 clones, 90% to 95% of them detected only once. About 5.2% of the sample belongs to the ten largest clones. The data derive from a study of control samples from healthy donors and cancer patients (TCRdb year 2020). The trim is 0 bases for V and 0 bases for J, with a gap of 8 bases between the germline ends. Via the germline V gene, CDR1 is LGHNA and CDR2 YNFKEQ. The CDR3 contains 16 residues, cysteine and phenylalanine counted. Of all the DNA, just the CDR3 is kept, 48 bases in frame from base 1.

Recombination linked TRBV4-2 to TRBJ1-4; the D gene remains uncertain. The TCR sequence derives from a man aged 35 to 55 in good health. Sequenced material: blood. The nucleotide sequence reads TGTGCCAGCAGCCAAGATTTCGCAGCAACTAATGAAAAACTGTTTTTT. It encodes CASSQDFAATNEKLFF.